This T cell receptor beta chain was captured in a study of PD-1 blockade in classical Hodgkin lymphoma. This CDR3 contains 14 residues. The ends lost 4 bases at V and 9 bases at J; junction bases unmatched: 7. CDR1 and CDR2 (germline): ENHRY, SYGVKD. Each and every patient relapsed after autologous stem cell transplantation, and patients got differing brentuximab vedotin exposure. Repertoires were generated with immunoSEQ multiplex PCR, while TCRdb's copy carries only in-frame clones and drops some. The sample has about 100,000 clones; approximately 83% are singletons. V usage is TRBV10-3 and J usage is TRBJ2-1; 9 bases are a match to TRBD1. The source is a human donor with classical Hodgkin lymphoma. Source: peripheral blood mononuclear cells (PBMCs), taken at baseline. CDR3 protein: CAISALQGAGEQFF. Here the CDR3 DNA reads TGTGCCATCAGTGCACTACAGGGGGCGGGTGAGCAGTTCTTC.